The 14 T cell receptor beta chains below all came from one sample that was sequenced in a study of radiotherapy plus CTLA-4 blockade in lung cancer. Produced via immunoSEQ multiplex PCR; TCRdb's table is partial and in-frame only. The sample lists about 25,000 clones; about three quarters were seen once. Here the sequenced sample was peripheral blood, taken from a patient treated with radiotherapy plus ipilimumab. The receptors were gathered from a human donor with non-small cell lung cancer who had stable disease on radiotherapy plus ipilimumab.

The chain has TRBV11-3 and TRBJ2-3, with D possibly matching TRBD2 (6 bases). Germline V lookup: CDR1 SGHNT, CDR2 YENEEA. CDR3 size: 16 residues. Trimming took 8 bases from V and 0 from J, leaving 18 bases between them. The CDR3 region is CASSSTGGVSTDTQYF. In nucleotides, the CDR3 is TGTGCCAGCTCTAGTACCGGGGGAGTTAGCACAGATACGCAGTATTTT.

This clone was seen only once. The chain has TRBV29-1 and TRBJ2-7, with D unclear. The CDR3 runs 11 residues. V was trimmed by 6 bases and J by 2 bases, leaving 8 bases between them. The germline V gene encodes CDR1 SQVTM and CDR2 ANQGSEA. The CDR3 DNA reads TGCAGCGTAAAGGGTGCCTACGAGCAGTACTTC. This codes for CSVKGAYEQYF.

The rearrangement joins TRBV21-1 to TRBJ1-2. TRBV21-1 is assigned pseudogene status. This CDR3 contains 12 residues. In nucleotides, the CDR3 is TGTGCCAGCAGCGTATGGGGTTATGGCTACACCTTC. It codes for CASSVWGYGYTF.

The J gene is TRBJ2-5, the V gene TRBV21-1; the DNA was not compared with TRBD2, the D call given in the table. TRBV21-1 is recorded as a pseudogene. This CDR3 contains 17 residues. CDR3 nucleotides: TGTGCCAGCAGCCGTAGAAGAGAGCGGGAGGACCAAGAGACCCAGTACTTC. This translates into CASSRRREREDQETQYF.

This clone is a singleton in its sample. The chain combines TRBV2 with TRBJ2-3; 7 nucleotides agree with TRBD2. There are 14 residues in the CDR3. The junction had 5 bases not matched to a gene; V was cut back by 5 bases and J by 3 bases. From germline, CDR1 is SNHLY and CDR2 FYNNEI. Written as DNA, the CDR3 is TGTGCCAGCAGTCCCGGGACTAAAACAGATACGCAGTATTTT. It encodes CASSPGTKTDTQYF. The full variable domain, in which reference TRBV2 and TRBJ2-3 provide the parts outside the CDR3, is EPEVTQTPSHQVTQMGQEVILRCVPISNHLYFYWYRQILGQKVEFLVSFYNNEISEKSEIFDDQFSVERPDGSNFTLKIRSTKLEDSAMYFCASSPGTKTDTQYFGPGTRLTVL.

This clone was observed a few times. V and J are TRBV28 and TRBJ2-1, with TRBD2 matching 12 bases. The ends lost 5 bases at V and 7 bases at J; junction bases unmatched: 6. This CDR3 spans 15 amino acids. Germline CDR1 and CDR2: MDHEN and SYDVKM. The DNA for the CDR3 is TGTGCCAGCAGTCGACTAGCGGGAGACTTGAATGAGCAGTTCTTC. Protein: CASSRLAGDLNEQFF. Together with reference TRBV28 and TRBJ2-1, the CDR3 gives the full variable domain: DVKVTQSSRYLVKRTGEKVFLECVQDMDHENMFWYRQDPGLGLRLIYFSYDVKMKEKGDIPEGYSVSREKKERFSLILESASTNQTSMYLCASSRLAGDLNEQFFGPGTRLTVL.

V usage is TRBV5-4 and J usage is TRBJ2-7; D might be TRBD1 or TRBD2, each matching 6 bases. This CDR3 is 15 amino acids long. Looked up from germline, CDR1 is SGHNT and CDR2 is YYREEE (reference sequence). V dropped 2 bases and J dropped 3 bases, with 15 bases sitting between them. The CDR3 spells CASSLGGGRLYEQYF. The CDR3 DNA reads as TGTGCCAGCAGCTTAGGGGGTGGGAGGCTCTACGAGCAGTACTTC.

The chain recombines TRBV9 with TRBJ2-2, with D tentatively TRBD1 (6 bases). This CDR3 is 13 amino acids long. Germline V lookup: CDR1 SGDLS, CDR2 YYNGEE. The ends were cut back, 2 bases at V and 8 bases at J, with 10 bases in the middle. The CDR3 DNA follows: TGTGCCAGCAGCGTTAAAGGACAGGGGGAGCTGTTTTTT. Translation: CASSVKGQGELFF.

The genes are TRBV28 and TRBJ1-3, with D uncertain. The V gene lost 1 base and the J gene lost 0 bases, with 10 bases spanning the gap. This CDR3 spans 16 amino acids. Germline lookup yields CDR1 MDHEN and CDR2 SYDVKM. The CDR3 DNA sequence: TGTGCCAGCAGTTTATACCTTGACAACTCTGGAAACACCATATATTTT. Translation: CASSLYLDNSGNTIYF.

The V gene is TRBV5-4, the J gene TRBJ2-7; 8 bases agree with TRBD2. J lost 2 bases, V lost 4 bases, and 5 bases had no gene match. The germline V gene encodes CDR1 SGHNT and CDR2 YYREEE (reference sequence). The CDR3 is made up of 14 amino acids. The CDR3 DNA sequence: TGTGCCAGCAGCCGGGGGGGCAGGGCCTACGAGCAGTACTTC. The encoded protein is CASSRGGRAYEQYF.

Worth noting for this clone: A read error may account for a junction end that differs from germline. V is TRBV28 and J is TRBJ2-5; TRBD2 might be the D (5 bases). The CDR3 extends over 12 amino acids. CDR1 and CDR2 (germline): MDHEN, SYDVKM. CDR3 bases: TGTGCCAGCAGTTTCGGGGTGAGCACCATTGACTTC. It encodes CASSFGVSTIDF.

This clone was seen once. CDR3 nucleotides: TGTGCCAGCAGTCACCCAGGTCAAGCTTTCTTT. Amino acid sequence: CASSHPGQAFF. This chain connects TRBV11-3 to TRBJ1-1; unclear D gene. Germline V lookup: CDR1 SGHNT, CDR2 YENEEA. CDR3 length: 11 amino acids. V was pared by 6 bases and J by 9 bases, with 11 bases between.

V gene TRBV27 combines with J gene TRBJ2-3; TRBD1 is a possible D gene (6 bases). The V end was cut by 6 bases, the J end by 0 bases, with 13 bases between. This CDR3 contains 15 residues. Germline values: CDR1 MNHEY, CDR2 SMNVEV (reference sequence). CDR3 nucleotide sequence: TGTGCCAGCAGGCAGGGGTTTGCTAGCACAGATACGCAGTATTTT. Translating it yields CASRQGFASTDTQYF.

This clone came up once. The chain recombines TRBV7-6 with TRBJ1-2; a possible D gene is TRBD1 (6 bases). V shed 5 bases and J shed 4 bases, with 14 bases lying between them. The CDR3 consists of 14 residues. The V gene's germline CDR1 is SGHVS and CDR2 FNYEAQ. The CDR3 nucleotides are TGTGCCAGCAGCCAAGTGGGGGGCCCCTATGGCTACACCTTC. Translated: CASSQVGGPYGYTF.